The 24 T cell receptor beta chains below come from one sample, sequenced in a study of cytomegalovirus exposure and HLA in healthy donors. The PCR ran on 60 Vbeta and 13 Jbeta primers. Using immunoSEQ multiplex PCR, the repertoire was profiled, and TCRdb retains in-frame clones only, with some absent. The sample lists about 120,000 clones, about 79% occurring once. The sample comprised PBMCs. The source is a man aged 25 to 40 in good health and CMV-seropositive.

This clone was seen only a few times. V is TRBV21-1 and J is TRBJ2-1; whether TRBD2, the table's D call, matches the DNA was not checked. TRBV21-1 is an annotated pseudogene. This CDR3 is built from 15 residues. CDR3 in amino acids: CASTNTSAVYNEQFF. In DNA form, the CDR3 reads TGTGCCAGCACCAACACTAGCGCTGTTTACAATGAGCAGTTCTTC.

CDR3 residues: CASSPDRNYGYTF. CDR3 nucleotides: TGTGCCAGCAGCCCGGACAGGAACTATGGCTACACCTTC. The chain employs TRBV9 and TRBJ1-2; TRBD1 aligns across 7 bases. V lost 4 bases, J lost 2 bases, and 2 bases stayed unmatched. Per the germline V gene, CDR1 is SGDLS and CDR2 is YYNGEE. This CDR3 region has 13 residues.

The chain carries TRBV27 and TRBJ1-5, with 9 bases fitting TRBD1. Germline values: CDR1 MNHEY, CDR2 SMNVEV (reference sequence). CDR3 length: 14 amino acids. V was clipped by 5 bases and J by 7 bases; unmatched bases: 6. The CDR3 nucleotides read TGTGCCAGCAGTATCAGACAGGGGGGCCAGCCCCAGCATTTT. Translation: CASSIRQGGQPQHF.

This clone was recorded only once. The chain uses TRBV19 and TRBJ2-5; TRBD2 matches 9 bases. The CDR3 is 14 amino acids. Germline V gives CDR1 LNHDA, CDR2 SQIVND (reference sequence). Trimming removed 6 bases from V and 4 bases from J; junction bases left unmatched: 6. CDR3 residues: CASSLSGGLETQYF. CDR3 DNA: TGTGCCAGTAGCCTTAGCGGGGGATTAGAGACCCAGTACTTC.

A few counts support this clone. The J gene is TRBJ2-7, the V gene TRBV30; the match to TRBD2 covers 12 bases. V was pared by 7 bases and J by 2 bases, with 3 bases of the junction left unmatched. There are 13 residues in the CDR3. CDR1 and CDR2 from the germline V gene are GTSNPN and SVGIG (reference sequence). The CDR3, as DNA: TGTGCCTTCTGGACTAGCGGGACCTACGAGCAGTACTTC. Amino acid sequence: CAFWTSGTYEQYF. The variable domain in full, with the rest retrieved from reference TRBV30 and TRBJ2-7, is SQTIHQWPATLVQPVGSPLSLECTVEGTSNPNLYWYRQAAGRGLQLLFYSVGIGQISSEVPQNLSASRPQDRQFILSSKKLLLSDSGFYLCAFWTSGTYEQYFGPGTRLTVT.

This chain uses TRBV9 with TRBJ1-3; D is ambiguous. This CDR3 contains 14 residues. Trimming removed 1 base from V and 4 bases from J, with 9 bases in between. Germline CDR1 SGDLS, CDR2 YYNGEE. The CDR3 region is CASSVTGSGNTIYF. The CDR3 coding sequence is TGTGCCAGCAGCGTAACCGGTTCAGGAAACACCATATATTTT.

In this sample, this clone turned up a few times. This sequence joins TRBV6-1 and TRBJ1-2; TRBD1 is a possible D gene (5 bases). Germline V gene lookup returns CDR1 MNHNS and CDR2 SASEGT. Trimming cost V 8 bases and J 14 bases, with 24 bases left between them. The CDR3 has 13 amino acids. CDR3 in DNA: TGTGCCAGCGGCTTGGGGCAGCTCCCCCCGAGGACCTTC. This gives the protein CASGLGQLPPRTF.

This chain links TRBV7-3 with TRBJ2-1, with 9 nucleotides matching TRBD1. Germline V gene lookup returns CDR1 SGHTA and CDR2 FQGTGA. Unmatched junction bases numbered 4, after V lost 5 bases and J lost 2 bases. This CDR3 contains 15 residues. DNA for the CDR3: TGTGCCAGCAGCCCCGGGACAGGGACCTACAATGAGCAGTTCTTC. Amino acid sequence: CASSPGTGTYNEQFF.

The V call is TRBV18, the J call TRBJ1-2; TRBD1 agrees at 8 bases. This CDR3 is built from 13 residues. Germline loops: CDR1 KGHSH, CDR2 LQKENI. V lost 2 bases to trimming and J lost 9 bases; unmatched junction nucleotides: 5. The DNA of the CDR3 is TGTGCCAGCTCACCAGTCGACAGGGGAAGCTACACCTTC. Its translation: CASSPVDRGSYTF. The entire variable domain, with the rest obtained from reference TRBV18 and TRBJ1-2, is as follows: NAGVMQNPRHLVRRRGQEARLRCSPMKGHSHVYWYRQLPEEGLKFMVYLQKENIIDESGMPKERFSAEFPKEGPSILRIQQVVRGDSAAYFCASSPVDRGSYTFGSGTRLTVV.

The genes are TRBV4-3 and TRBJ2-7; 10 nucleotides line up with TRBD1. This CDR3 region has 16 residues. Germline CDR1 and CDR2: LGHNA and YSLEER. V shed 0 bases and J 3 bases; nucleotides not matched to a gene: 5. In DNA form, the CDR3 reads TGCGCCAGCAGCCAAGATATCGGACAGGGGGACTACGAGCAGTACTTC. Amino acid sequence: CASSQDIGQGDYEQYF.

This clone showed up just a few times. J is TRBJ1-4 and V is TRBV7-2; D may be TRBD1 (5 bases). The CDR3 consists of 17 residues. V gave up 2 bases and J gave up 0 bases, with 13 bases separating them. CDR1 and CDR2 (germline): SGHTA, FQGNSA. This chain's CDR3 is CASSLNAQGSTNEKLFF. CDR3 nucleotides: TGTGCCAGCAGCTTAAACGCCCAGGGCTCAACTAATGAAAAACTGTTTTTT.

The V gene is TRBV28, the J gene TRBJ1-5, with a weak D call TRBD1 (6 bases). Per germline, CDR1 MDHEN and CDR2 SYDVKM. The CDR3 extends over 15 amino acids. V was cut by 4 bases and J by 3 bases, with 13 bases left in between. Written as DNA, the CDR3 is TGTGCCAGCAGTTCAGGGCCAGGGGTCAATCAGCCCCAGCATTTT. This gives the protein CASSSGPGVNQPQHF.

The chain uses TRBV4-3 and TRBJ2-7, with 8 bases identical to TRBD1. J gave up 4 bases and V 4 bases, and 9 bases lay outside the gene matches. Germline CDR1 is LGHNA and CDR2 is YSLEER. The length of the CDR3 is 15 residues. CDR3 amino acids: CASSRKAGGPYEQYF. The DNA of the CDR3 is TGCGCCAGCAGCCGAAAGGCAGGGGGCCCATACGAGCAGTACTTC.

This chain joins TRBV7-2 and TRBJ1-1; 9 bases map to TRBD1. V gave up 7 bases and J gave up 1 base; unmatched junction bases: 19. The CDR3 runs to 19 residues. CDR1 is SGHTA and CDR2 is FQGNSA in the germline V gene. The CDR3 here is CASIPLFMVPGQGNTEAFF. For the CDR3, the DNA is TGTGCCAGCATCCCCCTCTTTATGGTACCGGGACAGGGGAACACTGAAGCTTTCTTT.

The chain carries TRBV7-3 and TRBJ2-1; tentative D call: TRBD1 (6 bases). The germline V and J ends were trimmed by 1 base and 6 bases, with 10 bases remaining between them. The germline V gene encodes CDR1 SGHTA and CDR2 FQGTGA. The length of the CDR3 is 14 residues. CDR3 in amino acids: CASSLRQASNEQFF. The CDR3 nucleotides are TGTGCCAGCAGCTTAAGACAGGCTTCCAATGAGCAGTTCTTC.

J is TRBJ2-1 and V is TRBV11-2; a weak D match, TRBD1 (5 bases). The CDR3 runs 15 residues. Trimming took 1 base from V and 0 from J, leaving 7 bases between them. Per germline, CDR1 SGHAT and CDR2 FQNNGV. The CDR3 coding sequence is TGTGCCAGCAGCTTAGGGCAGGGCTCCTACAATGAGCAGTTCTTC. It encodes CASSLGQGSYNEQFF.

V and J are TRBV12-1 and TRBJ2-2; whether TRBD2, the table's D call, matches the DNA was not checked. TRBV12-1 is a pseudogene. This CDR3 has 16 amino acids. The CDR3 protein is CASSFFSGRYHGELFF. The CDR3, as DNA: TGTGCCAGCAGCTTTTTTAGCGGGAGGTATCACGGGGAGCTGTTTTTT.

This clone appeared a few times. V gene TRBV19 combines with J gene TRBJ2-1; D unclear. Looked up from germline, CDR1 is LNHDA and CDR2 is SQIVND (reference sequence). The CDR3 totals 12 residues. V was pared by 5 bases and J by 4 bases, with 6 bases between. The CDR3 sequence is CASSPQYNEQFF. The CDR3 bases are TGTGCCAGTAGTCCTCAGTACAATGAGCAGTTCTTC.

This chain joins TRBV19 and TRBJ1-2, with D uncertain. The CDR3 contains 12 residues. The V end lost 2 bases, the J end lost 7 bases, and 8 bases lay between the germline ends. Germline V lookup: CDR1 LNHDA, CDR2 SQIVND (reference sequence). The CDR3 loop is CASSIYGSGYTF. CDR3 DNA: TGTGCCAGTAGTATATACGGGTCTGGCTACACCTTC.

The chain has TRBV5-6 and TRBJ2-7, with 8 bases that match TRBD1. Looked up from germline, CDR1 is SGHDT and CDR2 is YYEEEE. V was clipped by 2 bases and J by 7 bases; unmatched bases: 2. This CDR3 spans 12 amino acids. CDR3 protein: CASSLTGGEQYF. DNA for the CDR3: TGTGCCAGCAGCTTAACAGGGGGTGAGCAGTACTTC.

The chain couples TRBV6-1 to TRBJ1-1, with D maybe TRBD1 (6 bases). Per germline, CDR1 MNHNS and CDR2 SASEGT. The CDR3 sequence is 16 residues long. Trimming cost V 4 bases and J 0 bases, with 15 bases left between them. CDR3 nucleotides: TGTGCCAGCAGTGGGCGGACAGTCCTTTTGAACACTGAAGCTTTCTTT. This gives the protein CASSGRTVLLNTEAFF.

There are a few counts of this clone. This chain joins TRBV27 and TRBJ2-1, with 8 bases lining up with TRBD2. The V segment lost 6 bases and the J segment 2 bases; nucleotides outside the gene matches: 12. CDR1 is MNHEY, CDR2 SMNVEV, per germline (reference sequence). This CDR3 spans 17 amino acids. CDR3 loop: CASSDSSGNNPYNEQFF. CDR3 in DNA: TGTGCCAGCAGCGACAGTAGCGGGAATAACCCCTACAATGAGCAGTTCTTC.

The chain combines TRBV5-1 with TRBJ1-4; tentatively, D is TRBD1 (5 bases). V lost 4 bases and J 5 bases, leaving 12 bases between the germline ends. The CDR3 consists of 14 residues. The germline V gene has CDR1 SGHRS and CDR2 YFSETQ. The CDR3 here is CASSGGTGNEKLFF. The DNA of the CDR3 is TGCGCCAGCAGCGGGGGGACGGGAAATGAAAAACTGTTTTTT. Using reference TRBV5-1 and TRBJ1-4 for the parts outside the CDR3, the full variable domain is KAGVTQTPRYLIKTRGQQVTLSCSPISGHRSVSWYQQTPGQGLQFLFEYFSETQRNKGNFPGRFSGRQFSNSRSEMNVSTLELGDSALYLCASSGGTGNEKLFFGSGTQLSVL.

This clone was seen only a few times. CDR3 sequence: CASSSGTYEQYF. The CDR3 DNA reads TGTGCCAGCAGTTCGGGGACCTACGAGCAGTACTTC. This rearrangement joins TRBV27 to TRBJ2-7; tentatively, D is TRBD2 (5 bases). V dropped 4 bases and J dropped 2 bases, with 6 bases sitting between them. CDR1 and CDR2 (germline): MNHEY, SMNVEV (reference sequence). The CDR3 contains 12 residues.